This entry features one TCR beta chain sequence. The antigen is undetermined. The CDR3 totals 15 residues. The V and J ends lost 5 bases and 0 bases, in that order; junction bases with no gene match: 3. Germline values: CDR1 SGHNT, CDR2 YYREEE (reference sequence). These data originate in a study of shared clonotypes between healthy human individuals. General observations from the study: Clonotype sharing levels among donors were expected to vary with sequencing depth. Shared across four donors were about 4.6% of the naive CD4 clonotypes. Non-shared clonotypes displayed generation probabilities falling below those of clonotypes present in all four donors.

Using immunoSEQ multiplex PCR, the repertoire was profiled, and TCRdb retains in-frame clones only, with some absent. The repertoire has millions of clones, roughly 92% of them found once; the top ten carry roughly 0.13%. This TCR was sampled from a man aged 18 to 35 in good health. Sequencing input: naive CD4+ T cells sorted from blood. Subset reported: CD45RA+ positively selected. The chain has TRBV5-4 and TRBJ2-2; TRBD2 matches 8 bases. CDR3: CASRDSGANTGELFF. The CDR3 DNA is TGTGCCAGCAGGGATAGCGGGGCGAACACCGGGGAGCTGTTTTTT. Full variable domain (remainder filled in from reference TRBV5-4 and TRBJ2-2): ETGVTQSPTHLIKTRGQQVTLRCSSQSGHNTVSWYQQALGQGPQFIFQYYREEENGRGNFPPRFSGLQFPNYSSELNVNALELDDSALYLCASRDSGANTGELFFGEGSRLTVL.